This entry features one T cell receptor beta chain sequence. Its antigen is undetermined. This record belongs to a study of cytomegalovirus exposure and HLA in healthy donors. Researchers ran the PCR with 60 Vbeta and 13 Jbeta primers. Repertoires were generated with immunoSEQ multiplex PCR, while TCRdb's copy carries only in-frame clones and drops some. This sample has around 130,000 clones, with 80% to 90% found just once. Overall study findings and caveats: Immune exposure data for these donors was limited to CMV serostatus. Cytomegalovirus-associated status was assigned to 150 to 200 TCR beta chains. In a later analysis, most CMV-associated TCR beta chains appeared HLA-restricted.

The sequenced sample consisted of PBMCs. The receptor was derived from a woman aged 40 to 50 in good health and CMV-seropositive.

CDR3 amino acids: CASSSQGRQETQYF. Here the CDR3 DNA reads TGTGCCAGTAGTTCGCAGGGTCGGCAAGAGACCCAGTACTTC. The rearrangement uses TRBV19 and TRBJ2-5; TRBD1 might be the D (5 bases). V lost 5 bases and J lost 2, with 12 bases in between. Germline CDR1 is LNHDA and CDR2 is SQIVND (reference sequence). This CDR3 has 14 amino acids.